The T cell receptor (beta chain) described here comes from a study of neoadjuvant anti-PD-1 for oral cavity cancer. Clones were read by immunoSEQ multiplex PCR, and TCRdb kept only the in-frame ones, dropping some. The sample records around 13,000 clones, approximately 70% being singletons. Analysis of PBMCs was direct, with no culture step. The CDR3 is 17 residues long. Sequenced here: PBMCs, sampled before nivolumab (anti-PD-1) treatment. The V call is TRBV21-1, the J call TRBJ2-7; TRBD1 was called by the table and not checked on the DNA. TRBV21-1 is a pseudogene segment. This clonotype was sampled from a person aged 40 to 85 with oral cavity squamous cell carcinoma. This chain's CDR3 is CASSSFIGQGRHYEQYF. The CDR3 DNA reads as TGTGCCAGCAGCTCTTTTATCGGACAGGGTCGTCACTACGAGCAGTACTTC.